This record covers a single T cell receptor beta chain. Which antigen it targets is not known. No base quality values were provided; no much bigger clone lies one nucleotide off. The sample comes from a study of T-cell memory formation after mild COVID-19 (dated by TCRdb to the early 2020s). At the level of the whole study: Most TCR sequence clusters were specific to one of the two donors. T-cell clones expanding and contracting after mild COVID-19 in two donors were tracked by longitudinal TCRalpha and TCRbeta repertoire sequencing. Two young, previously healthy adult volunteers, one female and one male, were included in the cohort. Overall study results and their limits: Some responding clones were detected in pre-infection memory, which suggested that pre-existing cross-reactive memory T cells had joined the SARS-CoV-2 response. Contracting CD4+ clones were located mainly in the CM and EM memory subsets, whereas CD8+ clones were found to be enriched in EMRA. SARS-CoV-2 specificity was not confirmed for the second-wave clones peaking on day 37. Clones that contracted from day 15 to 85 showed balanced CD4/CD8 phenotypes, whereas a second wave of clones that expanded from day 15 to 37 leaned towards CD4+. Only a couple of mild cases were covered by the study, and larger cohorts that include severe cases with pre-infection samples were considered necessary.

PBMCs were isolated by Ficoll-Paque density gradient centrifugation. V gives up 7 bases and J gives up 8 bases, and the segment between their germline ends measures 15 bases. The germline V gene sets CDR1 to MNHEY and CDR2 to SVGEGT. The CDR3, cysteine through phenylalanine, is 13 amino acids long. CDR3 DNA only is kept here, 39 bases in frame from base 1. These reads were obtained on an Illumina NovaSeq 6000. cDNA libraries for TCRalpha and TCRbeta were prepared by 5'RACE using constant-segment primers, with sample barcodes and unique molecular identifiers added. Trizol reagent was used to extract RNA from every sample. Amplification of the libraries took two PCR steps, and the second step added a second sample barcode plus Illumina TruSeq adapters. Libraries were sequenced on an Illumina NovaSeq with 2 x 150 bp paired-end reads. As for the original processing: Demultiplexing of reads and collapsing into UMI-guided consensus sequences were performed with migec v1.2.7. Using mixcr v2.1.11, UMI consensuses were aligned to TRA and TRB V and J templates and then assembled into clonotypes. A clonotype was counted as expanded or contracted only when both edgeR and NoisET called the clonotype significant, with the noise models trained on biological replicates. For edgeR calls, the thresholds were a false discovery rate-adjusted p below 0.01 and a log2 fold-change of 1. PCA with hierarchical clustering of max-normalized trajectories of the 1000 most abundant clonotypes was used as exploratory dynamics analysis. Each responding clone was given a CD4 or CD8 phenotype based on the CD4+ and CD8+ repertoires, which had been sequenced separately. TCRdb itself trimmed the public reads at Q25 with fastp, ran MiXCR and retained productive beta chains. Entries that share a CDR3 protein sequence are merged under the most common genes and DNA. V and J calls and clone size were set by TCRdb, not the authors. The sample yields roughly 250,000 distinct CDR3 sequences; about 15% were counted once. The top ten hold roughly 3.6% of the sample.

This sequence originates from a young man who had mild COVID-19 (a few samples of this study predate the infection). The sample titles of this study are shuffled in the database, so cell type and time point are left out; the donor was told from shared clones. The rearranged chain carries TRBV6-2 or TRBV6-3 and TRBJ2-4, and possibly TRBD1, on 6 matching bases. Sequencing was carried out using PBMCs or a T cell subset sorted from them (not recorded which). CDR3 region: CASMNRAVDIQYF. The nucleotide sequence reads TGTGCCAGCATGAACAGGGCTGTGGACATTCAGTACTTC.